These 12 T cell receptor beta chains came from one sample sequenced in a study of shared clonotypes between healthy human individuals. The naive CD8 subset, CD45RO-negative cells positively selected for CCR7, excluded terminally differentiated effector memory CD45RA+ cells. Sequencing used immunoSEQ multiplex PCR; TCRdb keeps in-frame clones, though not all of them. This sample has about 2.2 million clones; 93% occur once, and the top ten carry about 1.7%. Sequenced: naive CD8+ T cells from PBMCs. These receptors all come from a man aged 18 to 29 in good health. Some clones in this sample may be carry-over from other donors' samples.

The chain employs TRBV7-9 and TRBJ2-1, with 7 bases matching TRBD1. CDR1 is SEHNR and CDR2 is FQNEAQ in the germline V gene (reference sequence). This CDR3 is 14 amino acids long. Trimming cost V 5 bases and J 7 bases; bases outside gene matches: 8. CDR3 sequence reads: CASSARQGWNEQFF. The DNA of the CDR3 is TGTGCCAGCAGCGCCCGACAGGGATGGAATGAGCAGTTCTTC.

This sequence joins TRBV7-6 and TRBJ2-3; TRBD1 agrees at 8 bases. The germline V gene has CDR1 SGHVS and CDR2 FNYEAQ. The CDR3 totals 15 residues. Trimming cost V 0 bases and J 7 bases; bases outside gene matches: 6. The DNA for the CDR3 is TGTGCCAGCAGCTTAGCGCCAGGGGGCGTATATACGCAGTATTTT. It translates to CASSLAPGGVYTQYF. The whole variable domain, filled in from reference TRBV7-6 and TRBJ2-3, reads GAGVSQSPRYKVTKRGQDVALRCDPISGHVSLYWYRQALGQGPEFLTYFNYEAQQDKSGLPNDRFSAERPEGSISTLTIQRTEQRDSAMYRCASSLAPGGVYTQYFGPGTRLTVL.

V gene TRBV6-1 combines with J gene TRBJ2-7, with D possibly being TRBD1 or TRBD2 (5 bases each). Germline V lookup: CDR1 MNHNS, CDR2 SASEGT. The CDR3 extends over 15 amino acids. Between the trimmed V and J ends, which lost 6 bases and 5 bases, there was a span of 20 bases. In nucleotides, the CDR3 is TGTGCCAGCAGGCCGGGACCACGGGACGTCCACGAGCAGTACTTC. This codes for CASRPGPRDVHEQYF.

The rearrangement links TRBV11-2 to TRBJ2-3, with 7 positions matching TRBD1. The V gene end was trimmed by 2 bases and the J gene end by 0 bases; junction bases not matched to a gene: 5. The CDR3 extends over 16 amino acids. Per the germline V gene, CDR1 is SGHAT and CDR2 is FQNNGV. This chain's CDR3 is CASSLNPGQSTDTQYF. CDR3 sequence (DNA): TGTGCCAGCAGCTTAAACCCGGGACAGAGCACAGATACGCAGTATTTT.

CDR3 amino acids: CASREGTLNTEAFF. DNA for the CDR3: TGTGCCAGCAGGGAAGGGACGTTGAACACTGAAGCTTTCTTT. The chain uses TRBV28 and TRBJ1-1; a possible D gene is TRBD1 (5 bases). The germline V gene encodes CDR1 MDHEN and CDR2 SYDVKM. The CDR3 loop spans 14 amino acids. V was pared by 6 bases and J by 0 bases, with 11 bases between.

The V call is TRBV6-1, the J call TRBJ2-5; either TRBD1 or TRBD2 may fit D (5 bases each). V lost 6 bases and J 3 bases, leaving 14 bases between the germline ends. The CDR3 has 14 residues. Germline V gene data show CDR1 as MNHNS and CDR2 as SASEGT. This CDR3 reads CASRTGTNKETQYF. The CDR3, as DNA: TGTGCCAGCAGAACCGGGACGAATAAAGAGACCCAGTACTTC.

This clone has only one observation. CDR3 amino acids: CASSLIHGQAYEQYF. The CDR3 DNA reads TGTGCCAGCAGTTTAATCCATGGACAGGCCTACGAGCAGTACTTC. The V gene is TRBV27, the J gene TRBJ2-7, with TRBD1 matching over 7 bases. This CDR3 spans 15 amino acids. V trimming: 2 bases; J trimming: 2 bases; junction bases outside the gene matches: 6. Germline loops: CDR1 MNHEY, CDR2 SMNVEV (reference sequence).

The rearrangement links TRBV4-3 to TRBJ1-2, with D perhaps matching TRBD1 (6 bases). The CDR3 runs 17 residues. The germline V gene has CDR1 LGHNA and CDR2 YSLEER. V was trimmed by 1 base and J by 0 bases, leaving 15 bases between them. The CDR3 region has the DNA TGCGCCAGCAGCCAAGCACGATACGACAGGTCTAACTATGGCTACACCTTC. It codes for CASSQARYDRSNYGYTF.

Concerning this clone: The same CDR3 is also encoded by other DNA sequences in this sample. The chain employs TRBV28 and TRBJ1-2, with D possibly matching TRBD1 (5 bases). The V end was cut by 3 bases, the J end by 4 bases, with 6 bases between. Germline CDR1 and CDR2: MDHEN and SYDVKM. The CDR3 contains 12 residues. This chain's CDR3 is CASSFGGYGYTF. The CDR3, as DNA: TGTGCCAGCAGTTTCGGGGGCTATGGCTACACCTTC.

The V call is TRBV4-1, the J call TRBJ1-3, with TRBD1 as a possible D gene (5 bases). The germline gives CDR1 MGHRA, CDR2 YSYEKL. The CDR3 consists of 16 residues. Trimming stripped 4 bases from V and 4 bases from J, with 17 bases between. The CDR3 sequence is CASSLVTGGIGNTIYF. Written as DNA, the CDR3 is TGCGCCAGCAGCCTCGTAACGGGGGGTATCGGAAACACCATATATTTT.

The chain joins TRBV7-9 to TRBJ2-3; 7 bases line up with TRBD2. This CDR3 spans 17 amino acids. Germline-derived CDR1 and CDR2 are SEHNR and FQNEAQ (reference sequence). V trimming: 1 base; J trimming: 0 bases; junction bases outside the gene matches: 7. CDR3 sequence: CASSLEGGKKSTDTQYF. CDR3 nucleotide sequence: TGTGCCAGCAGCTTAGAGGGAGGGAAAAAGAGCACAGATACGCAGTATTTT.

CDR3 bases: TGTGCCAGCAGACAACCCGGGAGCACAGATACGCAGTATTTT. Translation gives CASRQPGSTDTQYF. This chain uses TRBV7-6 with TRBJ2-3; unclear D gene. CDR3 length: 14 amino acids. V shed 6 bases and J shed 0 bases, with 10 bases lying between them. In germline, CDR1 is SGHVS, CDR2 FNYEAQ.